The 21 T cell receptor beta chains reported below all come from one sample, sequenced in a study of cytomegalovirus exposure and HLA in healthy donors. The study ran its PCR with 60 Vbeta and 13 Jbeta primers. The method was immunoSEQ multiplex PCR; TCRdb's version includes in-frame clones alone and lacks a portion of them. The repertoire includes about 140,000 clones, 70% to 80% of them detected once, and 2% to 2.5% sits in the top ten. Sequencing used PBMCs. The receptors were gathered from a man aged 30 to 45 in good health and CMV-seronegative.

The V and J genes are TRBV7-2 and TRBJ1-2; D is undetermined. The CDR3 is 14 amino acids. Between the trimmed V and J ends, which lost 8 bases and 4 bases, there was a span of 17 bases. Germline V CDR1 and CDR2: SGHTA, FQGNSA. CDR3 nucleotides: TGTGCCAGCCAAAATGGCGGGCTAAGCTATGGCTACACCTTC. This encodes CASQNGGLSYGYTF.

The chain is built from TRBV11-2 and TRBJ2-1, with a weak D call TRBD2 (6 bases). The germline V and J ends were trimmed by 6 bases and 2 bases, with 14 bases remaining between them. The CDR3 loop spans 15 amino acids. Germline V gene sequence: CDR1 SGHAT, CDR2 FQNNGV. CDR3 coding DNA: TGTGCCAGCAGACGCGTCGGGAGTCCCTACAATGAGCAGTTCTTC. Translation gives CASRRVGSPYNEQFF.

The genes are TRBV28 and TRBJ1-5; D unclear. V lost 5 bases, J lost 0 bases, and 8 bases lay in between. Germline values: CDR1 MDHEN, CDR2 SYDVKM. This CDR3 region has 14 residues. CDR3 region: CASSRSDSNQPQHF. CDR3 DNA: TGTGCCAGCAGTCGGAGCGATAGCAATCAGCCCCAGCATTTT.

This clone was counted only a few times. The CDR3 here is CASSLGTRTEAFF. In DNA form, the CDR3 reads TGTGCCAGCAGCCTCGGGACACGGACTGAAGCTTTCTTT. The V and J genes are TRBV14 and TRBJ1-1, with a tentative D call TRBD1 (6 bases). Germline loops: CDR1 SGHDN, CDR2 FVKESK. The germline V and J ends were trimmed by 4 bases and 5 bases, with 11 bases remaining between them. The CDR3 sequence is 13 residues long. The full variable domain, in which reference TRBV14 and TRBJ1-1 provide the parts outside the CDR3, is EAGVTQFPSHSVIEKGQTVTLRCDPISGHDNLYWYRRVMGKEIKFLLHFVKESKQDESGMPNNRFLAERTGGTYSTLKVQPAELEDSGVYFCASSLGTRTEAFFGQGTRLTVV.

V and J are TRBV10-3 and TRBJ2-1; TRBD2 might be the D (5 bases). The CDR3 runs 13 residues. V lost 2 bases to trimming and J lost 5 bases, with 7 bases between them. From germline, CDR1 is ENHRY and CDR2 SYGVKD. The CDR3 loop is CAISEEGDNEQFF. The CDR3 region has the DNA TGTGCCATCAGTGAGGAGGGCGACAATGAGCAGTTCTTC.

The sample holds a few counts of this clone. The CDR3 bases are TGTGCCAGCAGTGCAACGGGAAAACTGTTTTTT. It specifies CASSATGKLFF. The J gene is TRBJ1-4, the V gene TRBV6-5; D remains ambiguous. CDR1 and CDR2 (germline): MNHEY, SVGAGI. Trimming took 5 bases from V and 10 from J, leaving 8 bases between them. This CDR3 spans 11 amino acids.

The chain joins TRBV9 to TRBJ1-4, with 7 bases fitting TRBD1. Trimming at V came to 0 bases and at J to 5 bases, leaving 4 bases not matched to a gene. CDR3 size: 15 residues. CDR1 SGDLS and CDR2 YYNGEE come from the germline V gene. CDR3 residues: CASSVGGTVNEKLFF. The DNA of the CDR3 is TGTGCCAGCAGCGTAGGCGGGACAGTCAATGAAAAACTGTTTTTT.

The sample holds a few counts of this clone. The CDR3 bases are TGTGCCAGCCACTCGACTAGCGGGAGCACAGATACGCAGTATTTT. Its protein is CASHSTSGSTDTQYF. This sequence joins TRBV6-4 and TRBJ2-3; TRBD2 aligns across 10 bases. V was pared by 8 bases and J by 0 bases, with 5 bases of the junction left unmatched. From germline, CDR1 is MRHNA and CDR2 SNTAGT. The CDR3 consists of 15 residues.

V is TRBV7-2 and J is TRBJ2-3; 8 bases are shared with TRBD1. Germline values: CDR1 SGHTA, CDR2 FQGNSA. The V gene end was trimmed by 5 bases and the J gene end by 6 bases; junction bases not matched to a gene: 7. The length of the CDR3 is 14 residues. This chain's CDR3 is CASSPRRDRDTQYF. CDR3 in DNA: TGTGCCAGCAGCCCCCGACGGGACAGGGATACGCAGTATTTT.

In DNA form, the CDR3 reads TGCGCCAGCAGCTTGGGGACTAGCGGAATCTACGAGCAGTACTTC. Translated: CASSLGTSGIYEQYF. V and J are TRBV5-1 and TRBJ2-5; 10 nucleotides align to TRBD2. The J call may be faulty, since TRBJ2-7 better matches the DNA end. CDR1 and CDR2 (germline): SGHRS, YFSETQ. The CDR3 spans 15 residues.

This chain connects TRBV29-1 to TRBJ2-5; D gene ambiguous. This CDR3 has 13 amino acids. The V and J ends lost 3 bases and 1 base respectively, with 9 bases between them. Germline CDR1 reads SQVTM; CDR2 reads ANQGSEA. The CDR3: CSVEYGGQETQYF. The CDR3 nucleotides are TGCAGCGTTGAGTATGGCGGCCAAGAGACCCAGTACTTC.

The rearrangement uses TRBV19 and TRBJ2-7, with 7 bases fitting TRBD1. CDR3 length: 17 residues. V shed 8 bases, J shed 0 bases, and the junction held 16 bases outside the gene matches. Germline CDR1 and CDR2: LNHDA and SQIVND (reference sequence). The CDR3 nucleotides read TGTGCCAGTCGGAGACAACACGGACAGGTCCGCTCCTACGAGCAGTACTTC. Its translation is CASRRQHGQVRSYEQYF.

CDR3 residues: CASSLYRGIRGYTF. The CDR3 DNA is TGTGCCAGCAGTTTATACCGAGGCATTAGAGGCTACACCTTC. The chain is built from TRBV28 and TRBJ1-2, with D hard to call. Trimming took 1 base from V and 8 from J, leaving 14 bases between them. The germline V gene has CDR1 MDHEN and CDR2 SYDVKM. The CDR3 totals 14 residues.

CDR3 nucleotides: TGTGCCAGCAGCTTCTTTCCAGGGAGGGACTATGGCTACACCTTC. Protein: CASSFFPGRDYGYTF. The V call is TRBV5-8, the J call TRBJ1-2, with D perhaps matching TRBD1 (5 bases). This CDR3 contains 15 residues. Trimming took off 2 bases at V and 3 bases at J, with 14 bases between the two ends. Per germline, CDR1 SGHTS and CDR2 YDEGEE.

V and J are TRBV5-4 and TRBJ2-5, with a tentative D call TRBD2 (6 bases). This CDR3 spans 13 amino acids. The germline V gene encodes CDR1 SGHNT and CDR2 YYREEE (reference sequence). V was clipped by 3 bases and J by 5 bases, with 11 bases between them. The CDR3 DNA reads as TGTGCCAGCAGCTATAGCGGTGGGGAGACCCAGTACTTC. It is translated as CASSYSGGETQYF.

The DNA of the CDR3 is TGTGCCAGCAGTTTATCGGCGACAGGACAGGAGTACTTC. Protein product: CASSLSATGQEYF. The gene calls are TRBV28 and TRBJ2-7; 7 bases match TRBD1. The CDR3 has 13 amino acids. Germline V CDR1 and CDR2: MDHEN, SYDVKM. V was pared by 1 base and J by 11 bases, with 8 bases of the junction left unmatched. Looking up the rest from reference TRBV28 and TRBJ2-7 gives the full variable domain: DVKVTQSSRYLVKRTGEKVFLECVQDMDHENMFWYRQDPGLGLRLIYFSYDVKMKEKGDIPEGYSVSREKKERFSLILESASTNQTSMYLCASSLSATGQEYFGPGTRLTVT.

The chain has TRBV5-6 and TRBJ1-4; TRBD1 is a possible D gene (5 bases). From germline, CDR1 is SGHDT and CDR2 YYEEEE. The CDR3 loop spans 17 amino acids. V lost 0 bases and J 0 bases, leaving 12 bases between the germline ends. The CDR3 loop reads CASSLAGDGATNEKLFF. Here the CDR3 DNA reads TGTGCCAGCAGCTTGGCGGGGGACGGTGCAACTAATGAAAAACTGTTTTTT.

The gene calls are TRBV28 and TRBJ2-1; 7 bases agree with TRBD2. This CDR3 region has 18 residues. Unmatched junction bases numbered 15, after V lost 7 bases and J lost 0 bases. Germline values: CDR1 MDHEN, CDR2 SYDVKM. The CDR3, as DNA: TGTGCCAGCACCTCCCTTAGCGGGCGGAGGAGCTCCTACAATGAGCAGTTCTTC. Translated, it gives CASTSLSGRRSSYNEQFF.

This clone was seen only a few times. V and J are TRBV6-5 and TRBJ2-7; 10 bases fit TRBD2. Germline V gene lookup returns CDR1 MNHEY and CDR2 SVGAGI. The CDR3 totals 14 residues. After removal of 5 bases from V and 4 bases from J, the junction contained 5 bases not matched to a gene. The CDR3 sequence: CASSRTGLAYEQYF. CDR3 coding DNA: TGTGCCAGCAGTCGAACGGGACTAGCGTACGAGCAGTACTTC.

The rearrangement links TRBV5-6 to TRBJ2-7, with 10 positions matching TRBD2. The CDR3 has 18 residues. Germline V CDR1 and CDR2: SGHDT, YYEEEE. The J segment lost 2 bases and the V segment lost 2 bases, leaving 13 bases of the junction unmatched. In DNA, the CDR3 is TGTGCCAGCAGCTTTCCCCTAGCGGGAGCTTCGGGTCCCTACGAGCAGTACTTC. Translated, it gives CASSFPLAGASGPYEQYF.

The rearrangement uses TRBV27 and TRBJ2-2, with D perhaps matching TRBD1 (6 bases). Germline CDR1 MNHEY, CDR2 SMNVEV (reference sequence). The CDR3 is made up of 12 amino acids. V lost 7 bases and J lost 7, with 10 bases in between. CDR3 sequence (DNA): TGTGCCAGCACCACAGGGATCGGGGAGCTGTTTTTT. Its protein is CASTTGIGELFF.